Described below is a single TCR beta chain sequence and its context. Produced via immunoSEQ multiplex PCR; TCRdb's table is partial and in-frame only. This table holds some 70,000 clones, roughly 93% found once. Trimming cost V 3 bases and J 0 bases, with 15 bases left between them. This CDR3 contains 18 residues. Germline CDR1 and CDR2: ENHRY and SYGVKD. This specimen comes from a study of T cells after somatic rescue of genetic block. This chain joins TRBV10-3 and TRBJ1-6; a possible D gene is TRBD1 (5 bases). Input material: peripheral blood mononuclear cells (PBMCs). This receptor was taken from a man aged 25-40 years. DNA for the CDR3: TGTGCCATCAGTGAAGGTGGCCTTGGGGGCTCCTATAATTCACCCCTCCACTTT. It translates to CAISEGGLGGSYNSPLHF.